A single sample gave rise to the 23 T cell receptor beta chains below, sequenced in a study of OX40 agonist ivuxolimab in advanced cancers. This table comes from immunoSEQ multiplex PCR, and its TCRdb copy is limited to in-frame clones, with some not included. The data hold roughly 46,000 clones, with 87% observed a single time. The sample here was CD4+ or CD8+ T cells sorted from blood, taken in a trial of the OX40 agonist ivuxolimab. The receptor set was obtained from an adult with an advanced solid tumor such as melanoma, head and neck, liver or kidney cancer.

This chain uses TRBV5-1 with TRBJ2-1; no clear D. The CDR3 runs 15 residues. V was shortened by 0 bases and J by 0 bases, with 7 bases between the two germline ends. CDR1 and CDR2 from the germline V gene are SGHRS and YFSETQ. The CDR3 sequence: CASSLGLSSYNEQFF. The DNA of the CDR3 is TGCGCCAGCAGCTTGGGGCTGAGCTCCTACAATGAGCAGTTCTTC.

The CDR3 DNA is TGTGCCACCACAGGGGGGAACACTGAAGCTTTCTTT. Its translation is CATTGGNTEAFF. The chain employs TRBV10-3 and TRBJ1-1, with 8 bases fitting TRBD1. CDR3 length: 12 residues. Trimming removed 10 bases from V and 1 base from J; junction bases left unmatched: 2. From germline, CDR1 is ENHRY and CDR2 SYGVKD.

The CDR3 DNA follows: TGTGCCAGCAGATTCCTGGGGGGGATCTACGAGCAGTACTTC. This gives the protein CASRFLGGIYEQYF. V and J are TRBV28 and TRBJ2-7, with TRBD2 matching over 7 bases. The CDR3 loop spans 14 amino acids. Unmatched junction bases numbered 8, after V lost 6 bases and J lost 3 bases. Germline V lookup: CDR1 MDHEN, CDR2 SYDVKM. Together with reference TRBV28 and TRBJ2-7, the CDR3 gives the full variable domain: DVKVTQSSRYLVKRTGEKVFLECVQDMDHENMFWYRQDPGLGLRLIYFSYDVKMKEKGDIPEGYSVSREKKERFSLILESASTNQTSMYLCASRFLGGIYEQYFGPGTRLTVT.

In nucleotides, the CDR3 is TGTGCCTGGCTGGGCCCCTCTGGGGCCAACGTCCTGACTTTC. It translates to CAWLGPSGANVLTF. The J gene is TRBJ2-6, the V gene TRBV30; D remains unclear. Germline CDR1 and CDR2: GTSNPN and SVGIG (reference sequence). The germline V and J ends were trimmed by 5 bases and 0 bases, with 8 bases remaining between them. The CDR3 consists of 14 residues.

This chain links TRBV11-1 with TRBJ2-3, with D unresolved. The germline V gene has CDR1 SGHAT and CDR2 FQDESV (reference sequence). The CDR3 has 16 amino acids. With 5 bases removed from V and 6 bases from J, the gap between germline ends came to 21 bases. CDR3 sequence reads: CASSNDARVVVDTQYF. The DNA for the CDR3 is TGTGCCAGCAGCAATGACGCTCGGGTCGTTGTGGATACGCAGTATTTT. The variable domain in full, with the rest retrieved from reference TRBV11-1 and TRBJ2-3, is EAEVAQSPRYKITEKSQAVAFWCDPISGHATLYWYRQILGQGPELLVQFQDESVVDDSQLPKDRFSAERLKGVDSTLKIQPAELGDSAMYLCASSNDARVVVDTQYFGPGTRLTVL.

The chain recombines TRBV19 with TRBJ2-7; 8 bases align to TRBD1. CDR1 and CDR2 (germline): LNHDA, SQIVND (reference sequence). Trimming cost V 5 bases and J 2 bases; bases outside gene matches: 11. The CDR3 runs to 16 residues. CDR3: CASSSGSGGNPYEQYF. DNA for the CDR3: TGTGCCAGTAGTTCGGGTTCAGGGGGCAATCCCTACGAGCAGTACTTC.

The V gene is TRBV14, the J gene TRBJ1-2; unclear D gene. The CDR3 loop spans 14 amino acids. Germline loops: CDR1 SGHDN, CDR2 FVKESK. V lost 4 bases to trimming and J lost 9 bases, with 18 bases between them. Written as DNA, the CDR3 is TGTGCCAGCAGCCGAGAATCCGGGATACAGAGCTACACCTTC. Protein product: CASSRESGIQSYTF.

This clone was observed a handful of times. CDR3 nucleotides: TGTGCCAGCAGCTTGGGGATAGCGGTGGGCTATTACGAGCAGTACTTC. It yields the protein CASSLGIAVGYYEQYF. The chain has TRBV5-6 and TRBJ2-7; the D gene is possibly TRBD2 (6 bases). There are 16 residues in the CDR3. The V and J ends lost 0 bases and 4 bases respectively, with 17 bases between them. In germline, CDR1 is SGHDT, CDR2 YYEEEE.

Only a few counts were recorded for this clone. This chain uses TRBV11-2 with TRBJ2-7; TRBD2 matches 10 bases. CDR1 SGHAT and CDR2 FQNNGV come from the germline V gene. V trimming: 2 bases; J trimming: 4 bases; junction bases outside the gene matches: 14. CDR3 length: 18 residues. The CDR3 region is CASSLLAGAERGTYEQYF. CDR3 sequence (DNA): TGTGCCAGCAGCTTACTAGCGGGAGCAGAGAGGGGTACTTACGAGCAGTACTTC. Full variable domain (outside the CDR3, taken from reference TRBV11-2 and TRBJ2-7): EAGVAQSPRYKIIEKRQSVAFWCNPISGHATLYWYQQILGQGPKLLIQFQNNGVVDDSQLPKDRFSAERLKGVDSTLKIQPAKLEDSAVYLCASSLLAGAERGTYEQYFGPGTRLTVT.

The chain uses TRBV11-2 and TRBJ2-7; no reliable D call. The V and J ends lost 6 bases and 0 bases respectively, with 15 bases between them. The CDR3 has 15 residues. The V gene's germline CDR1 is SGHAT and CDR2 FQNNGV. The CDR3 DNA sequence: TGTGCCAGCAGAGGTTTAGCTGAGAGCTCCTACGAGCAGTACTTC. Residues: CASRGLAESSYEQYF.

The CDR3 loop reads CASPLTEADEDNEQFF. CDR3 coding DNA: TGTGCCAGCCCTCTTACAGAGGCGGATGAGGACAATGAGCAGTTCTTC. The chain couples TRBV5-8 to TRBJ2-1; D gene ambiguous. The CDR3 covers 16 residues. Trimming cost V 7 bases and J 5 bases, with 22 bases left between them. CDR1 SGHTS and CDR2 YDEGEE come from the germline V gene.

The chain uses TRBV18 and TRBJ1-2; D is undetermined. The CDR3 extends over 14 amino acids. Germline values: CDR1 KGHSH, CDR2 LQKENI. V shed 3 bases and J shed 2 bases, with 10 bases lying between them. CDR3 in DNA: TGTGCCAGCTCACCTTCAGCGGGAAACTATGGCTACACCTTC. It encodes CASSPSAGNYGYTF.

CDR3 in DNA: TGTGCCAGCTGCCCCCTGGGATCGTACCAAGAGACCCAGTACTTC. Amino acid sequence: CASCPLGSYQETQYF. The rearrangement uses TRBV5-6 and TRBJ2-5; D remains ambiguous. V was cut by 7 bases and J by 0 bases, with 16 bases left in between. The CDR3 loop spans 15 amino acids. Germline V gene lookup returns CDR1 SGHDT and CDR2 YYEEEE.

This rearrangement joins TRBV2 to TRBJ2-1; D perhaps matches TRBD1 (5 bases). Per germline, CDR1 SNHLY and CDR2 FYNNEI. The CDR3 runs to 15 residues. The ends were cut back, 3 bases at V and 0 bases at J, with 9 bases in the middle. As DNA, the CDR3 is TGTGCCAGCAGTGAGCAGGGCAGCTCCTACAATGAGCAGTTCTTC. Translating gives CASSEQGSSYNEQFF.

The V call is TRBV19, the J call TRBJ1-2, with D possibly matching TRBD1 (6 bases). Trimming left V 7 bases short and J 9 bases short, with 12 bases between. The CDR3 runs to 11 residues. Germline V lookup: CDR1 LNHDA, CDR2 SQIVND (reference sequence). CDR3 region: CASMGGARYTF. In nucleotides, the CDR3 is TGTGCCAGTATGGGGGGCGCCCGCTACACCTTC.

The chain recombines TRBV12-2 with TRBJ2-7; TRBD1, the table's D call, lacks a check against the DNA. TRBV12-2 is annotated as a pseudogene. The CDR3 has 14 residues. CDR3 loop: CASRRQGATYEQYF. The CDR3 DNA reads TGTGCAAGTCGCCGACAGGGGGCAACCTACGAGCAGTACTTC.

DNA of the CDR3: TGTGCCAGCAGTCCGTGGGGTAGCGGGAGGGCCGGAGATACGCAGTATTTT. The encoded protein is CASSPWGSGRAGDTQYF. The chain uses TRBV27 and TRBJ2-3, with 11 bases matching TRBD2. Losses at the gene ends were 5 bases for V and 5 bases for J; bases not matched to a gene: 12. The CDR3 covers 17 residues. CDR1 and CDR2 from the germline V gene are MNHEY and SMNVEV (reference sequence).

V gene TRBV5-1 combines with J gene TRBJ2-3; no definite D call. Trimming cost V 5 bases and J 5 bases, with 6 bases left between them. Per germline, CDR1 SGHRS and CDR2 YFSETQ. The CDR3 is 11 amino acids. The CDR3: CASRQGDTQYF. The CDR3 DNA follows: TGCGCCAGCAGACAAGGAGATACGCAGTATTTT.

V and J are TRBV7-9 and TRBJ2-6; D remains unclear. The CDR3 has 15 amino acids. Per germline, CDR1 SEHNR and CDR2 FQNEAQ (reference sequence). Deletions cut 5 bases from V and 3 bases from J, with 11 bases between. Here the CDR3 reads CASSRQGYGANVLTF. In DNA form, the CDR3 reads TGTGCCAGCAGCCGCCAAGGTTATGGGGCCAACGTCCTGACTTTC.

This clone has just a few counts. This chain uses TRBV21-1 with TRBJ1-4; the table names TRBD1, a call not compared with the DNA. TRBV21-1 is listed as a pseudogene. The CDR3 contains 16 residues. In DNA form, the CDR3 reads TGTGCCAGCAGCAAAAGGGGGAACAGGGGAGGTGAAAAACTGTTTTTT. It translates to CASSKRGNRGGEKLFF.

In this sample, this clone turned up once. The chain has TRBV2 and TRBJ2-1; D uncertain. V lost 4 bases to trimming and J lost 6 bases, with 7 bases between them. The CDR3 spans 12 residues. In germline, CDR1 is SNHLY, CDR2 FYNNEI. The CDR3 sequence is CASSGRFNEQFF. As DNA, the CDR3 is TGTGCCAGCAGTGGCAGATTCAATGAGCAGTTCTTC.

CDR3 DNA: TGCGCCAGCAGCCAAGCGTTCAGCTACGAGCAGTACTTC. The encoded protein is CASSQAFSYEQYF. The V call is TRBV4-1, the J call TRBJ2-7; D remains unclear. Trimming left V 1 base short and J 3 bases short, with 7 bases between. The CDR3 spans 13 residues. Per the germline V gene, CDR1 is MGHRA and CDR2 is YSYEKL.

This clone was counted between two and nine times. CDR3 in amino acids: CASSKQALLLTGELFF. The DNA of the CDR3 is TGTGCCAGCAGCAAACAGGCGCTTTTACTCACCGGGGAGCTGTTTTTT. The V and J genes are TRBV11-2 and TRBJ2-2; TRBD1 is a possible D gene (5 bases). V was trimmed by 5 bases and J by 4 bases, leaving 17 bases between them. Germline CDR1 SGHAT, CDR2 FQNNGV. The CDR3 is 16 residues long.